Detailed here is one T cell receptor (beta chain). The junction had 13 bases not matched to a gene; V was cut back by 3 bases and J by 5 bases. The V gene's germline CDR1 is DFQATT and CDR2 SNEGSKA (reference sequence). The CDR3 is 17 residues long. The data are from a study of blood T cells in healthy people across ages. Primed by a sample-barcoded 5' primer and a J-beta primer mix, a second PCR proceeded for 7 to 11 cycles. TCRdb redid the calling of the 5' RACE reads with MiXCR, one entry per CDR3 protein. Of approximately 1.5 million distinct CDR3 sequences listed, 35% to 45% are singletons. Input material: blood. This chain connects TRBV20-1 to TRBJ2-1, with 10 bases fitting TRBD2. This TCR came from a woman aged 18 to 35 in good health. The DNA of the CDR3 is TGCAGTGCTAGGAGGCTAGCGGGAGCCAACAGGCACAATGAGCAGTTCTTC. Amino acids: CSARRLAGANRHNEQFF.